These 25 T cell receptor beta chains came from one sample sequenced in a study of cytomegalovirus exposure and HLA in healthy donors. PCR was performed using 60 Vbeta and 13 Jbeta primers. The protocol was immunoSEQ multiplex PCR, while the TCRdb copy is restricted to in-frame clones and leaves out a portion. The table records over 100,000 clones, around nine tenths of them present only once. Sequences were obtained from PBMCs. The receptors were sampled from a woman aged 30 to 39 in good health and CMV-seronegative.

V usage is TRBV4-2 and J usage is TRBJ2-2; 7 bases fit TRBD2. After removal of 1 base from V and 5 bases from J, the junction contained 4 bases not matched to a gene. CDR1 and CDR2 from the germline V gene are LGHNA and YNFKEQ. The CDR3 consists of 15 residues. Here the CDR3 DNA reads TGTGCCAGCAGCCAAGGGGACTACCGTACCGGGGAGCTGTTTTTT. Its translation: CASSQGDYRTGELFF.

V gene TRBV5-6 combines with J gene TRBJ1-1; 7 bases agree with TRBD1. The J segment lost 6 bases and the V segment lost 1 base, leaving 9 bases of the junction unmatched. This CDR3 spans 15 amino acids. Germline CDR1 reads SGHDT; CDR2 reads YYEEEE. CDR3 sequence: CASSLYRDSTSEAFF. The CDR3 DNA is TGTGCCAGCAGCTTGTACAGGGACAGTACTTCTGAAGCTTTCTTT. Based on the CDR3 plus reference TRBV5-6 and TRBJ1-1, the full variable domain is DAGVTQSPTHLIKTRGQQVTLRCSPKSGHDTVSWYQQALGQGPQFIFQYYEEEERQRGNFPDRFSGHQFPNYSSELNVNALLLGDSALYLCASSLYRDSTSEAFFGQGTRLTVV.

The rearrangement joins TRBV28 to TRBJ2-3; D possibly corresponds to TRBD1 (5 bases). The CDR3 loop spans 13 amino acids. Trimming left V 8 bases short and J 4 bases short, with 13 bases between. The germline gives CDR1 MDHEN, CDR2 SYDVKM. As DNA, the CDR3 is TGTGCCAGCCGGCCGCAGGGCCCAGATACGCAGTATTTT. Its protein is CASRPQGPDTQYF.

The chain links TRBV19 to TRBJ1-2, with 8 bases that match TRBD1. With V trimmed by 9 bases and J by 3 bases, 9 bases remained unmatched. CDR1 and CDR2 (germline): LNHDA, SQIVND (reference sequence). The CDR3 has 14 residues. The CDR3 reads CASSPGQGHYGYTF. The CDR3, as DNA: TGTGCCAGCTCTCCCGGACAGGGTCACTATGGCTACACCTTC.

This chain connects TRBV13 to TRBJ2-7, with 7 bases aligning to TRBD1. The trim removed 6 bases at V and 2 bases at J, leaving 10 bases unmatched. The CDR3 covers 15 residues. CDR1 and CDR2 from the germline V gene are PRHDT and FYEKMQ (reference sequence). CDR3 amino acids: CASRAEQGPTYEQYF. CDR3 nucleotide sequence: TGTGCCAGCAGAGCCGAACAGGGGCCTACCTACGAGCAGTACTTC.

Here the CDR3 DNA reads TGTGCCAGCTCACCGCCGGGACTAGAAAGCACAGATACGCAGTATTTT. It yields the protein CASSPPGLESTDTQYF. The genes are TRBV18 and TRBJ2-3, with 8 bases lining up with TRBD2. The CDR3 runs to 16 residues. J was trimmed by 0 bases and V by 3 bases; bases with no gene match: 5. Germline values: CDR1 KGHSH, CDR2 LQKENI.

The chain has TRBV7-2 and TRBJ2-7, with D possibly matching TRBD2 (6 bases). Trimming stripped 4 bases from V and 6 bases from J, with 13 bases between. The CDR3 is 13 amino acids. Germline loops: CDR1 SGHTA, CDR2 FQGNSA. CDR3 DNA: TGTGCCAGCAGCTCAAGGAGGGGCTGCGAGCAGTACTTC. Its translation: CASSSRRGCEQYF.

The chain is built from TRBV28 and TRBJ2-3; 10 bases map to TRBD2. The CDR3 length is 15 residues. Germline values: CDR1 MDHEN, CDR2 SYDVKM. J gave up 5 bases and V 3 bases, and 5 bases lay outside the gene matches. The CDR3 region has the DNA TGTGCCAGCAGTTTTTTAGCGGGGGGAGGAGATACGCAGTATTTT. Translating it yields CASSFLAGGGDTQYF.

The rearrangement joins TRBV30 to TRBJ1-5; D perhaps matches TRBD1 (6 bases). The CDR3 spans 14 residues. V was pared by 0 bases and J by 5 bases, with 11 bases between. Germline lookup yields CDR1 GTSNPN and CDR2 SVGIG (reference sequence). The CDR3 bases are TGTGCCTGGAGTGTTAAGGGGGATTATCAGCCCCAGCATTTT. Its protein product is CAWSVKGDYQPQHF. The whole variable domain, remainder taken from reference TRBV30 and TRBJ1-5, is SQTIHQWPATLVQPVGSPLSLECTVEGTSNPNLYWYRQAAGRGLQLLFYSVGIGQISSEVPQNLSASRPQDRQFILSSKKLLLSDSGFYLCAWSVKGDYQPQHFGDGTRLSIL.

V is TRBV27 and J is TRBJ2-7; 8 bases agree with TRBD1. Germline V gene lookup returns CDR1 MNHEY and CDR2 SMNVEV (reference sequence). Trimming cost V 3 bases and J 6 bases; bases outside gene matches: 7. The CDR3 extends over 14 amino acids. CDR3 amino acids: CASSFHRGATEQYF. In DNA, the CDR3 is TGTGCCAGCAGTTTTCACAGGGGGGCAACCGAGCAGTACTTC.

The chain links TRBV27 to TRBJ2-1; 7 bases fit TRBD1. V dropped 5 bases and J dropped 4; count of bases not matched to a gene: 11. The CDR3 spans 16 residues. CDR1 is MNHEY, CDR2 SMNVEV, per germline (reference sequence). CDR3 loop: CASSQGGSVLYNEQFF. CDR3 sequence (DNA): TGTGCCAGCAGTCAAGGGGGCTCAGTCCTGTACAATGAGCAGTTCTTC.

The chain links TRBV7-2 to TRBJ1-2; maybe TRBD1 (6 bases). CDR3 length: 14 amino acids. V shed 3 bases and J shed 6 bases, with 14 bases lying between them. Per the germline V gene, CDR1 is SGHTA and CDR2 is FQGNSA. The CDR3 DNA sequence: TGTGCCAGCAGCTTGGAGCAACAGGGAAATGGCTACACCTTC. It encodes CASSLEQQGNGYTF.

This clone was counted once. The V gene is TRBV11-2, the J gene TRBJ2-7, with 10 nucleotides matching TRBD2. The CDR3 has 16 residues. Losses at the gene ends were 5 bases for V and 4 bases for J; bases not matched to a gene: 11. Germline CDR1 SGHAT, CDR2 FQNNGV. CDR3 amino acids: CASSPLAGVIGYEQYF. The CDR3 DNA is TGTGCCAGCAGCCCCCTAGCGGGAGTTATTGGTTACGAGCAGTACTTC. The whole variable domain, filled in from reference TRBV11-2 and TRBJ2-7, reads EAGVAQSPRYKIIEKRQSVAFWCNPISGHATLYWYQQILGQGPKLLIQFQNNGVVDDSQLPKDRFSAERLKGVDSTLKIQPAKLEDSAVYLCASSPLAGVIGYEQYFGPGTRLTVT.

The chain links TRBV5-1 to TRBJ1-3, with 10 bases that match TRBD1. This CDR3 contains 17 residues. The J segment lost 0 bases and the V segment lost 9 bases, leaving 12 bases of the junction unmatched. CDR1 and CDR2 (germline): SGHRS, YFSETQ. This CDR3 is CANSPGTGAISGNTIYF. In DNA form, the CDR3 reads TGCGCCAACAGTCCCGGGACAGGGGCGATCTCTGGAAACACCATATATTTT.

This CDR3 reads CASSYWSGRGEQYF. The CDR3 DNA sequence: TGTGCCAGCAGTTACTGGTCGGGCCGGGGCGAGCAGTACTTC. This chain uses TRBV6-5 with TRBJ2-7; a possible D gene is TRBD2 (5 bases). The V end lost 1 base, the J end lost 6 bases, and 13 bases lay between the germline ends. The CDR3 totals 14 residues. In germline, CDR1 is MNHEY, CDR2 SVGAGI.

The chain combines TRBV9 with TRBJ2-1; no firm D call. V lost 3 bases to trimming and J lost 4 bases, with 14 bases between them. The germline V gene has CDR1 SGDLS and CDR2 YYNGEE. The CDR3 contains 15 residues. CDR3 nucleotides: TGTGCCAGCAGCGGTTTATATGACTCATACAATGAGCAGTTCTTC. It encodes CASSGLYDSYNEQFF.

The chain links TRBV15 to TRBJ1-1, with D perhaps matching TRBD1 (5 bases). The CDR3 covers 16 residues. The V end lost 5 bases, the J end lost 1 base, and 17 bases lay between the germline ends. The germline V gene has CDR1 LNHNV and CDR2 YYDKDF (reference sequence). CDR3 nucleotides: TGTGCCACCAGCGAACCCCGGGGGTACGGGAACACTGAAGCTTTCTTT. As protein: CATSEPRGYGNTEAFF. The full variable domain, rest sourced from reference TRBV15 and TRBJ1-1, is DAMVIQNPRYQVTQFGKPVTLSCSQTLNHNVMYWYQQKSSQAPKLLFHYYDKDFNNEADTPDNFQSRRPNTSFCFLDIRSPGLGDTAMYLCATSEPRGYGNTEAFFGQGTRLTVV.

This clone was picked up one time. This chain joins TRBV28 and TRBJ1-2; 8 bases match TRBD1. The germline CDR1 and CDR2 sequences are MDHEN and SYDVKM. This CDR3 has 14 residues. The J segment lost 8 bases and the V segment lost 7 bases, leaving 12 bases of the junction unmatched. This CDR3 is CASTTGAGGIGYTF. For the CDR3, the DNA is TGTGCCAGCACAACCGGTGCAGGGGGCATAGGCTACACCTTC.

The gene calls are TRBV28 and TRBJ2-2, with no clear D. V was pared by 2 bases and J by 1 base, with 2 bases between. The CDR3 extends over 13 amino acids. CDR1 MDHEN and CDR2 SYDVKM come from the germline V gene. Written as DNA, the CDR3 is TGTGCCAGCAGTTTACAGAACACCGGGGAGCTGTTTTTT. Its translation: CASSLQNTGELFF.

This chain uses TRBV11-2 with TRBJ2-2; D is uncertain. Looked up from germline, CDR1 is SGHAT and CDR2 is FQNNGV. This CDR3 is 12 amino acids long. The V end was cut by 6 bases, the J end by 7 bases, with 9 bases between. CDR3 in DNA: TGTGCCAGCAGATACCTAGGCGGGGAGCTGTTTTTT. Translated, it gives CASRYLGGELFF.

The chain has TRBV6-1 and TRBJ1-4, with 10 bases identical to TRBD1. Germline loops: CDR1 MNHNS, CDR2 SASEGT. The CDR3 has 17 amino acids. V shed 4 bases and J 7 bases; nucleotides not matched to a gene: 12. The CDR3 loop reads CASSVRTPGQGIEKLFF. The DNA of the CDR3 is TGTGCCAGCAGTGTCCGAACGCCGGGACAGGGGATTGAAAAACTGTTTTTT.

The chain joins TRBV25-1 to TRBJ1-3; 7 bases line up with TRBD1. Germline V gene data show CDR1 as MGHDK and CDR2 as SYGVNS. This CDR3 has 14 amino acids. J was trimmed by 1 base and V by 4 bases; bases with no gene match: 1. CDR3 in amino acids: CASSGQGSGNTIYF. The CDR3 DNA reads TGTGCCAGCAGTGGACAGGGATCTGGAAACACCATATATTTT.

The chain recombines TRBV9 with TRBJ2-5; 7 bases align to TRBD1. V lost 2 bases and J lost 0; bases outside the gene matches: 7. The CDR3 contains 16 residues. Germline loops: CDR1 SGDLS, CDR2 YYNGEE. CDR3: CASSVSTGSYQETQYF. The CDR3 bases are TGTGCCAGCAGCGTCTCGACAGGGTCGTACCAAGAGACCCAGTACTTC.

V is TRBV28 and J is TRBJ1-1, with D possibly matching TRBD1 (6 bases). In germline, CDR1 is MDHEN, CDR2 SYDVKM. V was cut by 2 bases and J by 0 bases, with 16 bases left in between. The CDR3 length is 17 residues. The CDR3 DNA reads TGTGCCAGCAGTTTAGCTGGGGCGACAGGAGTGAACACTGAAGCTTTCTTT. Its protein is CASSLAGATGVNTEAFF.

The rearrangement links TRBV6-5 to TRBJ1-1; D gene uncertain. This CDR3 comprises 13 residues. Trimming left V 10 bases short and J 4 bases short, with 16 bases between. CDR1 and CDR2 from the germline V gene are MNHEY and SVGAGI. CDR3 nucleotide sequence: TGTGCCACAAGAGGAGAGTTGGGCACTGAAGCTTTCTTT. This gives the protein CATRGELGTEAFF.